This T cell receptor (beta chain) was profiled in a study of beta chain features in type 1 diabetes. Study-level findings and limits: All four CD4+ subsets of Type 1 diabetes patients contained TCRB CDR3s that were moderately but significantly shorter.

In its sample, this clone was seen a few times. Its antigen is undetermined. Per the germline V gene, CDR1 is LGHNA and CDR2 is YSLEER. Trimming pared 0 bases from V and 7 bases from J, leaving 12 bases between. This CDR3 comprises 14 residues. The isolated RNA, all of it, was reverse transcribed, so expressed TCRB transcripts were what got sequenced. Profiled with immunoSEQ multiplex PCR; TCRdb holds only in-frame clones, not every one. The table records about 280,000 clones, 15% of them present only once. This sequence joins TRBV4-3 and TRBJ1-2, with a weak D call TRBD1 (5 bases). This TCR came from a man younger than 30 with type 1 diabetes. The material sequenced was naive CD4+ T cells from blood. This CDR3 reads CASSQDLGVSGYTF. The CDR3 coding sequence is TGCGCCAGCAGCCAAGATCTAGGGGTCTCTGGCTACACCTTC.